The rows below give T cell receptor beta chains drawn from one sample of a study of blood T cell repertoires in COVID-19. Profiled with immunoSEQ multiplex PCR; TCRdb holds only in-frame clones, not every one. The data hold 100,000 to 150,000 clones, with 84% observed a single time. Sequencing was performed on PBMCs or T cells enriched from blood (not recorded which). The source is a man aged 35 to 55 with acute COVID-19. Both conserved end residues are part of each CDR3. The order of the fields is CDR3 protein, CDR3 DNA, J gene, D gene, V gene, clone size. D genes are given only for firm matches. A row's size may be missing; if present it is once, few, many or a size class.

CDR3aa: CATSVAGGLQDTQYF
CDR3nt: TGCGCCACCAGTGTAGCGGGAGGCCTTCAAGATACGCAGTATTTT
j_gene: TRBJ2-3
d_gene: TRBD2
v_gene: TRBV5-1
abundance: -

CDR3aa: CASSPIAYGYTF
CDR3nt: TGTGCCAGCAGCCCAATAGCTTATGGCTACACCTTC
j_gene: TRBJ1-2
d_gene: -
v_gene: TRBV28
abundance: -

CDR3aa: CASSHQIPSTGVPGNTIYF
CDR3nt: TGTGCCAGCAGCCACCAAATACCTTCAACGGGGGTTCCTGGAAACACCATATATTTT
j_gene: TRBJ1-3
d_gene: -
v_gene: TRBV3-1/TRBV3-2
abundance: -

CDR3aa: CASGSPTGGTYEQYF
CDR3nt: TGTGCCAGCGGTTCTCCGACAGGGGGAACCTACGAGCAGTACTTC
j_gene: TRBJ2-7
d_gene: TRBD1
v_gene: TRBV7-9
abundance: -

CDR3aa: CATRSSGAYEQYF
CDR3nt: TGTGCCACCCGCTCGTCCGGGGCCTACGAGCAGTACTTC
j_gene: TRBJ2-7
d_gene: -
v_gene: TRBV3-1/TRBV3-2
abundance: -

CDR3aa: CASSLGRIEGYTF
CDR3nt: TGTGCCAGCAGTTTAGGCAGGATAGAGGGCTACACCTTC
j_gene: TRBJ1-2
d_gene: -
v_gene: TRBV12-3/TRBV12-4
abundance: -

CDR3aa: CASSSPGQGRDTQYF
CDR3nt: TGTGCCAGCAGTTCCCCGGGACAGGGAAGAGATACGCAGTATTTT
j_gene: TRBJ2-3
d_gene: TRBD1
v_gene: TRBV28
abundance: -

CDR3aa: CASSLGGAGVRETQYF
CDR3nt: TGTGCTAGCAGCTTAGGGGGAGCGGGAGTGAGGGAGACCCAGTACTTC
j_gene: TRBJ2-5
d_gene: TRBD2
v_gene: TRBV7-7
abundance: -

CDR3aa: CASSITGGSNLETQYF
CDR3nt: TGTGCCAGTAGTATAACGGGTGGCTCTAACTTGGAGACCCAGTACTTC
j_gene: TRBJ2-5
d_gene: -
v_gene: TRBV19
abundance: -

CDR3aa: CASTRGQGATDTQYF
CDR3nt: TGTGCCAGCACCAGAGGACAGGGGGCAACAGATACGCAGTATTTT
j_gene: TRBJ2-3
d_gene: TRBD1
v_gene: TRBV25-1
abundance: -

CDR3aa: CASSQDLNGGNTGELFF
CDR3nt: TGTGCCAGCAGCCAAGATCTCAACGGGGGGAACACCGGGGAGCTGTTTTTT
j_gene: TRBJ2-2
d_gene: -
v_gene: TRBV3-1/TRBV3-2
abundance: -

CDR3aa: CAWSVHRVLSNQPQHF
CDR3nt: TGTGCCTGGAGTGTACACAGGGTCCTTAGCAATCAGCCCCAGCATTTT
j_gene: TRBJ1-5
d_gene: -
v_gene: TRBV30
abundance: -

CDR3aa: CASSYSGTASGNTIYF
CDR3nt: TGTGCCAGCAGTTACTCAGGGACAGCCTCTGGAAACACCATATATTTT
j_gene: TRBJ1-3
d_gene: TRBD1
v_gene: TRBV6-5
abundance: -

CDR3aa: CASSPRVTGKNTEAFF
CDR3nt: TGTGCCAGCTCACCCCGGGTGACAGGAAAGAACACTGAAGCTTTCTTT
j_gene: TRBJ1-1
d_gene: -
v_gene: TRBV18
abundance: once

CDR3aa: CAWSRGGRGTGELFF
CDR3nt: TGTGCCTGGAGTCGGGGGGGCCGCGGCACCGGGGAGCTGTTTTTT
j_gene: TRBJ2-2
d_gene: TRBD2
v_gene: TRBV30
abundance: -

CDR3aa: CASSSYSPGLAFTDTQYF
CDR3nt: TGTGCCAGTAGTTCCTACTCCCCCGGACTAGCTTTCACAGATACGCAGTATTTT
j_gene: TRBJ2-3
d_gene: TRBD2
v_gene: TRBV19
abundance: -

CDR3aa: CSVGQFSYEQYF
CDR3nt: TGCAGCGTTGGACAGTTTTCCTACGAGCAGTACTTC
j_gene: TRBJ2-7
d_gene: -
v_gene: TRBV29-1
abundance: -

CDR3aa: CASSWRDRPLGEQYF
CDR3nt: TGTGCCAGCAGCTGGCGGGACCGCCCTTTGGGCGAGCAGTACTTC
j_gene: TRBJ2-7
d_gene: -
v_gene: TRBV5-4
abundance: -

CDR3aa: CASSLAGVSNQPQHF
CDR3nt: TGTGCCAGCAGCTTGGCGGGGGTGAGCAATCAGCCCCAGCATTTT
j_gene: TRBJ1-5
d_gene: -
v_gene: TRBV7-2
abundance: -

CDR3aa: CAISETGINYGYTF
CDR3nt: TGTGCCATCAGTGAGACAGGGATTAACTATGGCTACACCTTC
j_gene: TRBJ1-2
d_gene: -
v_gene: TRBV10-3
abundance: -

CDR3aa: CASSDSNTEAFF
CDR3nt: TGTGCCAGCAGTGACTCGAACACTGAAGCTTTCTTT
j_gene: TRBJ1-1
d_gene: -
v_gene: TRBV2
abundance: -

CDR3aa: CASSLRTAPGNTIYF
CDR3nt: TGTGCCAGCAGCTTGCGGACAGCTCCTGGAAACACCATATATTTT
j_gene: TRBJ1-3
d_gene: -
v_gene: TRBV7-9
abundance: -

CDR3aa: CASSIWDRGYQPQHF
CDR3nt: TGTGCCAGTAGTATCTGGGACAGGGGGTATCAGCCCCAGCATTTT
j_gene: TRBJ1-5
d_gene: TRBD1
v_gene: TRBV19
abundance: -

CDR3aa: CASSQGSGAFYEQYF
CDR3nt: TGTGCCAGCAGCCAAGGTAGCGGGGCTTTCTACGAGCAGTACTTC
j_gene: TRBJ2-7
d_gene: TRBD2
v_gene: TRBV3-1/TRBV3-2
abundance: -

CDR3aa: CASSRGTGNNEQFF
CDR3nt: TGTGCCAGCTCACGAGGGACAGGGAACAATGAGCAGTTCTTC
j_gene: TRBJ2-1
d_gene: TRBD1
v_gene: TRBV18
abundance: -

CDR3aa: CASSVVGQGQRTDTQYF
CDR3nt: TGTGCCAGCAGCGTTGTGGGACAGGGGCAGAGGACAGATACGCAGTATTTT
j_gene: TRBJ2-3
d_gene: TRBD1
v_gene: TRBV25-1
abundance: -

CDR3aa: CASSLGYGTGSNQPQHF
CDR3nt: TGTGCCAGCAGCTTAGGGTACGGGACAGGGAGCAATCAGCCCCAGCATTTT
j_gene: TRBJ1-5
d_gene: TRBD1
v_gene: TRBV7-2
abundance: -

CDR3aa: CAISEARENEQYF
CDR3nt: TGTGCCATCAGTGAAGCCAGGGAAAACGAGCAGTACTTC
j_gene: TRBJ2-7
d_gene: -
v_gene: TRBV10-3
abundance: -

CDR3aa: CASSPDRGAGELFF
CDR3nt: TGTGCCAGCAGTCCTGACAGGGGCGCCGGGGAGCTGTTTTTT
j_gene: TRBJ2-2
d_gene: TRBD1
v_gene: TRBV6-5
abundance: -

CDR3aa: CAISESRADNQPQHF
CDR3nt: TGTGCCATCAGTGAGTCGAGGGCTGACAATCAGCCCCAGCATTTT
j_gene: TRBJ1-5
d_gene: -
v_gene: TRBV10-3
abundance: -

CDR3aa: CASSFSVETQYF
CDR3nt: TGTGCCAGCAGCTTCTCGGTGGAGACCCAGTACTTC
j_gene: TRBJ2-5
d_gene: -
v_gene: TRBV5-6
abundance: -

CDR3aa: CSAPGGYQETQYF
CDR3nt: TGCAGCGCCCCAGGCGGGTATCAGGAGACCCAGTACTTC
j_gene: TRBJ2-5
d_gene: -
v_gene: TRBV29-1
abundance: -

CDR3aa: CASNRLAGVLNEQFF
CDR3nt: TGTGCCAGCAACCGACTAGCGGGAGTATTGAATGAGCAGTTCTTC
j_gene: TRBJ2-1
d_gene: TRBD2
v_gene: TRBV6-5
abundance: -

CDR3aa: CASSLGTGGPGTQYF
CDR3nt: TGTGCCAGCAGTTTGGGGACAGGGGGCCCCGGTACGCAGTATTTT
j_gene: TRBJ2-3
d_gene: TRBD1
v_gene: TRBV28
abundance: -

CDR3aa: CASSFGTEQKLFF
CDR3nt: TGTGCCAGCAGCTTTGGGACAGAGCAAAAACTGTTTTTT
j_gene: TRBJ1-4
d_gene: TRBD1
v_gene: TRBV7-9
abundance: -

CDR3aa: CASSLAGGLSEQYF
CDR3nt: TGTGCCAGCAGTTTAGCGGGAGGGCTGAGCGAGCAGTACTTC
j_gene: TRBJ2-7
d_gene: TRBD2
v_gene: TRBV27
abundance: -

CDR3aa: CASSAEGASEAFF
CDR3nt: TGTGCCAGCAGTGCTGAGGGGGCTTCTGAAGCTTTCTTT
j_gene: TRBJ1-1
d_gene: TRBD1
v_gene: TRBV2
abundance: once

CDR3aa: CASSLDREDSPLHF
CDR3nt: TGCGCCAGCAGCCTCGACAGGGAGGATTCACCCCTCCACTTT
j_gene: TRBJ1-6
d_gene: TRBD1
v_gene: TRBV5-1
abundance: -

CDR3aa: CASSSGTGNTEAFF
CDR3nt: TGTGCCAGCAGCTCCGGGACTGGGAACACTGAAGCTTTCTTT
j_gene: TRBJ1-1
d_gene: -
v_gene: TRBV7-3
abundance: few

CDR3aa: CASRDRLTYEQYF
CDR3nt: TGTGCCAGCAGGGACAGGTTAACCTACGAGCAGTACTTC
j_gene: TRBJ2-7
d_gene: TRBD1
v_gene: TRBV19
abundance: -

CDR3aa: CASGAGSYEQYF
CDR3nt: TGTGCCAGCGGCGCGGGGTCCTACGAGCAGTACTTC
j_gene: TRBJ2-7
d_gene: -
v_gene: TRBV6-5
abundance: -

CDR3aa: CASSLRDTSTF
CDR3nt: TGTGCCAGCAGCTTACGGGACACCTCGACCTTC
j_gene: TRBJ1-2
d_gene: -
v_gene: TRBV7-9
abundance: -

CDR3aa: CASSPDRGPGELFF
CDR3nt: TGTGCCAGCAGCCCCGACAGGGGACCTGGGGAGCTGTTTTTT
j_gene: TRBJ2-2
d_gene: TRBD1
v_gene: TRBV6-2/TRBV6-3
abundance: -

CDR3aa: CASSLTGGKGYTF
CDR3nt: TGTGCCAGCAGCCTCACAGGGGGCAAAGGCTACACCTTC
j_gene: TRBJ1-2
d_gene: TRBD1
v_gene: TRBV14
abundance: -

CDR3aa: CASSQDAGGPISTDTQYF
CDR3nt: TGTGCCAGCAGCCAAGACGCGGGAGGGCCTATTAGCACAGATACGCAGTATTTT
j_gene: TRBJ2-3
d_gene: TRBD2
v_gene: TRBV3-1/TRBV3-2
abundance: -

CDR3aa: CASSLSVETGSSRGYTF
CDR3nt: TGTGCCAGCAGTTTAAGTGTCGAAACAGGGAGCTCGCGCGGCTACACCTTC
j_gene: TRBJ1-2
d_gene: -
v_gene: TRBV27
abundance: -

CDR3aa: CASSYTGGPNTGELFF
CDR3nt: TGTGCCAGCTCGTATACAGGGGGCCCGAACACCGGGGAGCTGTTTTTT
j_gene: TRBJ2-2
d_gene: TRBD1
v_gene: TRBV18
abundance: -

CDR3aa: CASSLESGGTGELFF
CDR3nt: TGCGCCAGCAGCTTGGAGTCAGGGGGCACCGGGGAGCTGTTTTTT
j_gene: TRBJ2-2
d_gene: TRBD1
v_gene: TRBV5-1
abundance: -

CDR3aa: CASSSGTVGVTYTEAFF
CDR3nt: TGTGCCAGCAGCTCCGGGACAGTCGGCGTAACTTACACTGAAGCTTTCTTT
j_gene: TRBJ1-1
d_gene: TRBD1
v_gene: TRBV11-2
abundance: -

CDR3aa: CASRRSSGANVLTF
CDR3nt: TGTGCCAGCCGCCGGAGCTCTGGGGCCAACGTCCTGACTTTC
j_gene: TRBJ2-6
d_gene: -
v_gene: TRBV27
abundance: -

CDR3aa: CASSPEQGYQETQYF
CDR3nt: TGTGCCAGCTCACCGGAACAGGGGTACCAAGAGACCCAGTACTTC
j_gene: TRBJ2-5
d_gene: TRBD1
v_gene: TRBV18
abundance: -

CDR3aa: CASSEAGQEFNYGYTF
CDR3nt: TGTGCCAGCAGTGAAGCGGGCCAGGAATTTAACTATGGCTACACCTTC
j_gene: TRBJ1-2
d_gene: -
v_gene: TRBV6-1
abundance: -

CDR3aa: CASSSTGSGAFF
CDR3nt: TGTGCCAGCAGCTCAACAGGGTCGGGGGCTTTCTTT
j_gene: TRBJ1-1
d_gene: -
v_gene: TRBV28
abundance: -

CDR3aa: CASSLGRGLINQPQHF
CDR3nt: TGTGCCAGCAGCTTAGGCAGGGGGCTAATAAATCAGCCCCAGCATTTT
j_gene: TRBJ1-5
d_gene: TRBD1
v_gene: TRBV7-3
abundance: -

CDR3aa: CASSADSVYGYTF
CDR3nt: TGTGCCAGCAGCGCGGACAGTGTCTATGGCTACACCTTC
j_gene: TRBJ1-2
d_gene: -
v_gene: TRBV3-1/TRBV3-2
abundance: -